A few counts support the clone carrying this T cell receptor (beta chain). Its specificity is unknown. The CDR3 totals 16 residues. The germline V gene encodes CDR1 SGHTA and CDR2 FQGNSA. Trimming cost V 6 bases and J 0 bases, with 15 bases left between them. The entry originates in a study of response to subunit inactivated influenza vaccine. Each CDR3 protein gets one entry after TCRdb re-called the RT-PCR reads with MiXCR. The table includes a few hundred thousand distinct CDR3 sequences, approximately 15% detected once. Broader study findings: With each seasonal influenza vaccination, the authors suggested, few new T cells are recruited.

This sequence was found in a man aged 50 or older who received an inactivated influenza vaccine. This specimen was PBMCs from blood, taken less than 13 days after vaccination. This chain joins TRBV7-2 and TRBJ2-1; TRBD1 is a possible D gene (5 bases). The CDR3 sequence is CASSLRTGGSYNEQFF. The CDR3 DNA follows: TGTGCCAGCAGTTTGAGAACAGGTGGCTCCTACAATGAGCAGTTCTTC.